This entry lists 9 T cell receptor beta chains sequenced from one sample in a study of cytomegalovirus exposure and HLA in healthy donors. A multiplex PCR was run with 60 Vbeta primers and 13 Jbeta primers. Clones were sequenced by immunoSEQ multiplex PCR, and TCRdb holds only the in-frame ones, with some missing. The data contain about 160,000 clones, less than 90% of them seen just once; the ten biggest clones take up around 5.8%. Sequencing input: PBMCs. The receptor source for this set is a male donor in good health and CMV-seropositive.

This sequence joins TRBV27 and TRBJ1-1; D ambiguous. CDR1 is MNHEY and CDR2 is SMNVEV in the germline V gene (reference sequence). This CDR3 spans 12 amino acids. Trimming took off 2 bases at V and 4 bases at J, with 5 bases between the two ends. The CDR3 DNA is TGTGCCAGCAGTTTACCGGGCACTGAAGCTTTCTTT. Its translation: CASSLPGTEAFF.

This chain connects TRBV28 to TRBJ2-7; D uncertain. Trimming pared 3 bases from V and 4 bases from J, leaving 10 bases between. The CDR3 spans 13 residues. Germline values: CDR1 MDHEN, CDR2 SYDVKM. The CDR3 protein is CASSFRRSYEQYF. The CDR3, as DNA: TGTGCCAGCAGTTTTCGCAGATCTTACGAGCAGTACTTC. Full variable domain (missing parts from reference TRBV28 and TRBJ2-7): DVKVTQSSRYLVKRTGEKVFLECVQDMDHENMFWYRQDPGLGLRLIYFSYDVKMKEKGDIPEGYSVSREKKERFSLILESASTNQTSMYLCASSFRRSYEQYFGPGTRLTVT.

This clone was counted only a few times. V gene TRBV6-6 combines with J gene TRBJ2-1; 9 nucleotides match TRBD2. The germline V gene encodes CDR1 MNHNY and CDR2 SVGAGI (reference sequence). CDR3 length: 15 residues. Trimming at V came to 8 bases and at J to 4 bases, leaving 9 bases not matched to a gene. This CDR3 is CASREISGSYNEQFF. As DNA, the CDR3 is TGTGCCAGCCGTGAGATTAGCGGGAGTTACAATGAGCAGTTCTTC.

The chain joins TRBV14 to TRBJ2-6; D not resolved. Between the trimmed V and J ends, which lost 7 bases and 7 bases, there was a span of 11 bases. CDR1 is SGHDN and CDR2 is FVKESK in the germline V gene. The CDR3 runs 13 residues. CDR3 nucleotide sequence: TGTGCCAGCAATGCAGGTGGAGCCAACGTCCTGACTTTC. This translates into CASNAGGANVLTF.

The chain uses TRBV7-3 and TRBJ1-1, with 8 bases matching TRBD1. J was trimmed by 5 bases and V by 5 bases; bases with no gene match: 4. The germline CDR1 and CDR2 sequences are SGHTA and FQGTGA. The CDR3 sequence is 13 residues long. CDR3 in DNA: TGTGCCAGCAGCCCGACAGGGGATACTGAAGCTTTCTTT. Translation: CASSPTGDTEAFF.

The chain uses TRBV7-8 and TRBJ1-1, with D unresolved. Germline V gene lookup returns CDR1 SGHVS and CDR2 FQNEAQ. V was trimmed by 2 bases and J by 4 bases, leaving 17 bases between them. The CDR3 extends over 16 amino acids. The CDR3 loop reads CASSLRPGTLGTEAFF. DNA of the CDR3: TGTGCCAGCAGCTTACGGCCAGGCACGCTGGGCACTGAAGCTTTCTTT. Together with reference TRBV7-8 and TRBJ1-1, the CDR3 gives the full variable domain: GAGVSQSPRYKVAKRGQDVALRCDPISGHVSLFWYQQALGQGPEFLTYFQNEAQLDKSGLPSDRFFAERPEGSVSTLKIQRTQQEDSAVYLCASSLRPGTLGTEAFFGQGTRLTVV.

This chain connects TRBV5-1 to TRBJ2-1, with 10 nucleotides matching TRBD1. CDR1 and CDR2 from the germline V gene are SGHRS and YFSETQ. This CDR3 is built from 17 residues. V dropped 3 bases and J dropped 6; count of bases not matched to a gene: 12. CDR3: CASSSPRPGTGVNEQFF. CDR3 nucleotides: TGCGCCAGCAGCTCGCCTCGACCCGGGACAGGGGTCAATGAGCAGTTCTTC.

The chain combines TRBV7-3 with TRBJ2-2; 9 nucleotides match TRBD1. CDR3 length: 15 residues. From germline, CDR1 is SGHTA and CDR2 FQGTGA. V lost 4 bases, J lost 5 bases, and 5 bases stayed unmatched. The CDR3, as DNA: TGTGCCAGCAGCTCCACAGGGGGCGATACCGGGGAGCTGTTTTTT. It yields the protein CASSSTGGDTGELFF.

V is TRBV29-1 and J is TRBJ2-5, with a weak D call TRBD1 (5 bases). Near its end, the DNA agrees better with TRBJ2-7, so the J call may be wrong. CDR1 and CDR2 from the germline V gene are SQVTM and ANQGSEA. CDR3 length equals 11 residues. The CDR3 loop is CSVVVGVEQYF. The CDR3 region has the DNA TGCAGCGTTGTTGTAGGGGTCGAGCAGTACTTC.